This T cell receptor (beta chain) was sequenced during a study of T cell responses to AZD1222 COVID-19 vaccine (dated by TCRdb to about 2021). Regarding the study in general: AZD1222 recipients with second doses at about 4 weeks or about 12 weeks were pooled, because spike-specific TCR depth and breadth did not differ between schedules. Enrollment into the trials was organized by age into subgroups of 18-55, 56-69 and 70-plus years, and those subgroups contained roughly 150, 30 and 60 TCR-sequenced participants, respectively. A total of 230 to 250 trial participants underwent TCR sequencing, of whom 207 had received two doses of AZD1222 and around 25 had received two doses of the MenACWY control vaccine. What the research found in general, with its limitations: Because no samples from the day 14 peak response were available, repertoires could be characterized only after the peak T cell response. Vaccine-associated CD4 TCRs spanned the whole spike protein, with dominant responses in regions 160-218 and 743-854. Spike-specific TCR breadth and depth rose significantly after two AZD1222 doses compared with day 0 and with MenACWY recipients. Participants were mostly white British and included more females than males, and it was suggested by the authors that clonal diversity may have been underestimated. In the small 56-69-year group, the increase in depth fell short of significance, most likely because of low power. Reportedly, close to half of the unique spike-specific TCRs recognized epitopes lying outside the regions that are mutated in the B.1.351 and B.1.1.7 variants. Only five or six AZD1222 recipients were SARS-CoV-2 seropositive at baseline, limiting conclusions about previously exposed vaccinees.

The meaning of the sample's time point label: baseline before first vaccination. Samples from vaccinated people were obtained from the UK trials COV001 and COV002, which included a single-blind randomized controlled phase 2/3 trial of AZD1222 (ChAdOx1 nCoV-19) in healthy adults. For TCRbeta chain sequencing, PBMC samples from trial participants were taken at day 0 and at day 28 after the second dose. The CDR3 regions of human TCRbeta chains were analyzed by immunosequencing. Under the source paper's analysis protocol: Repertoire TCRs were checked for matches against a reference library of SARS-CoV-2-specific TCRs that had been generated using the MIRA antigen-specificity platform. Breadth was defined as the fraction of unique TCRs that were SARS-CoV-2-associated, and depth was defined as the fraction of total T cells that were SARS-CoV-2-associated. Using the MIRA data, each spike-specific TCR was mapped to the spike region that the TCR reacts to and placed in a CD4 or CD8 class. Log10-transformed breadth and depth values were compared by one-way ANOVA with Sidak's multiple comparisons tests. Sourced from immuneACCESS, this table was stored by TCRdb with only in-frame sequences that have V and J called. A share of the clones is absent; for the studies checked, an unresolved V gene accounts for under half, and the remainder has no known explanation. V and J calls and clone size are copied from that table; D and trimming were computed from the DNA. Across this sample there are more than 110,000 clones, with approximately 85% seen only once. Around 7.8% of the sample is taken by the ten largest.

Details on this clone: The antigen this receptor binds is unknown. Base qualities are not provided; no much larger clone lies one nucleotide away.

This TCR was recovered from an adult in good health. This specimen was peripheral blood, taken on day 0 of AZD1222 vaccination.

The DNA sequence follows: TGCGCCAGCAGCGAGAGCGGGGATACCTACAATGAGCAGTTCTTC. The translation is CASSESGDTYNEQFF. The V and J genes are TRBV5-1 and TRBJ2-1; the central 7 bases match TRBD2. CDR1 SGHRS and CDR2 YFSETQ were looked up in the germline V gene. Its CDR3 holds 15 amino acids, cysteine through phenylalanine. Only the CDR3 part of the read is kept: 45 bases, read in frame from the first base. Germline trimming: 4 bases from V, 2 bases from J; junction bases outside gene matches: 6. Where the CDR3 stops, the reference TRBV5-1 and TRBJ2-1 genes take over; the full variable domain is KAGVTQTPRYLIKTRGQQVTLSCSPISGHRSVSWYQQTPGQGLQFLFEYFSETQRNKGNFPGRFSGRQFSNSRSEMNVSTLELGDSALYLCASSESGDTYNEQFFGPGTRLTVL.